The 32 T cell receptor beta chains below all came from one sample that was sequenced in a study of human T cells and chemical hapten exposure. As to time point: patch test 1, 2 weeks after DPC sensitization. As to treatment: therapeutic diphenylcyclopropenone sensitization with weekly scalp DPC. TCRdb called the RACE reads again in MiXCR, with one record for every CDR3 protein. The profile covers some 380,000 distinct CDR3 sequences, with nearly 5% appearing a single time and under 3% taken by the ten largest. Sample: whole blood, taken in connection with sensitization to the hapten diphenylcyclopropenone (DPC). All receptors derive from a woman in her forties or fifties with alopecia areata. Some clones in this sample may be carry-over from other donors' samples.

This clonotype appeared many times. The V call is TRBV28, the J call TRBJ2-6, with a weak D call TRBD1 (5 bases). In germline, CDR1 is MDHEN, CDR2 SYDVKM. The CDR3 is made up of 14 amino acids. Trimming removed 8 bases at V and 0 bases at J, with 8 bases between. The CDR3 region has the DNA TGTGCCAGCCAGGGTGTCTCTGGGGCCAACGTCCTGACTTTC. Its protein is CASQGVSGANVLTF.

This clonotype was recorded at least ten times. V gene TRBV20-1 combines with J gene TRBJ1-5; no clear D. CDR1 and CDR2 from the germline V gene are DFQATT and SNEGSKA (reference sequence). The V end lost 3 bases, the J end lost 9 bases, and 18 bases lay between the germline ends. The CDR3 extends over 14 amino acids. The CDR3 coding sequence is TGCAGTGCTAGTACGGTTTCGGCCGTGGGGCCCCAGCATTTT. Protein: CSASTVSAVGPQHF.

This clonotype was seen ten or more times. The chain uses TRBV7-2 and TRBJ2-1; tentative D call: TRBD2 (5 bases). The V gene's germline CDR1 is SGHTA and CDR2 FQGNSA. The CDR3 length is 15 residues. The V and J ends lost 4 bases and 8 bases respectively, with 18 bases between them. CDR3 sequence (DNA): TGTGCCAGCAGCTCATCCCGAAGACTGGGAGATGAGCAGTTCTTC. Amino acid sequence: CASSSSRRLGDEQFF.

This clonotype has a count of ten or more. This sequence joins TRBV6-2 or TRBV6-3 and TRBJ2-1, with no clear D. The CDR3 length is 13 residues. CDR1 and CDR2 (germline): MNHEY, SVGEGT. Trimming left V 3 bases short and J 6 bases short, with 9 bases between. The CDR3 protein is CASSYSFGNEQFF. In DNA form, the CDR3 reads TGTGCCAGCAGTTATAGTTTCGGCAATGAGCAGTTCTTC.

The CDR3 is CASSLGGGWEKLFF. CDR3 sequence (DNA): TGTGCCAGCAGCCTGGGAGGGGGCTGGGAAAAACTGTTTTTT. The V call is TRBV7-6, the J call TRBJ1-4; TRBD1 agrees at 7 bases. Losses at the gene ends were 5 bases for V and 8 bases for J; bases not matched to a gene: 8. The CDR3 runs to 14 residues. From germline, CDR1 is SGHVS and CDR2 FNYEAQ. The full variable domain, completed using reference TRBV7-6 and TRBJ1-4, is GAGVSQSPRYKVTKRGQDVALRCDPISGHVSLYWYRQALGQGPEFLTYFNYEAQQDKSGLPNDRFSAERPEGSISTLTIQRTEQRDSAMYRCASSLGGGWEKLFFGSGTQLSVL.

This clonotype was seen many times. This sequence joins TRBV27 and TRBJ2-1; D is unclear. The CDR3 consists of 18 residues. Trimming cost V 0 bases and J 0 bases, with 15 bases left between them. Germline V lookup: CDR1 MNHEY, CDR2 SMNVEV (reference sequence). In DNA, the CDR3 is TGTGCCAGCAGTTTATCGTTCTCCGGAGCAAGCTCCTACAATGAGCAGTTCTTC. As protein: CASSLSFSGASSYNEQFF.

This clonotype was counted many times. The J gene is TRBJ2-3, the V gene TRBV9, with TRBD2 matching 9 bases. CDR3 size: 16 residues. Germline V lookup: CDR1 SGDLS, CDR2 YYNGEE. V lost 4 bases and J lost 7; bases outside the gene matches: 13. In DNA, the CDR3 is TGTGCCAGCAGCCGAAGCAGCGGGGGGACCAGGTATACGCAGTATTTT. Protein: CASSRSSGGTRYTQYF.

This clonotype was counted at least ten times. The V call is TRBV12-3 or TRBV12-4, the J call TRBJ2-2; TRBD1 matches 8 bases. The CDR3 has 16 residues. Unmatched junction bases numbered 9, after V lost 2 bases and J lost 7 bases. The CDR3 DNA reads as TGTGCCAGCAGTTTAAAGGGGCAGGGGGCTGGCGGGGAGCTGTTTTTT. Amino acid sequence: CASSLKGQGAGGELFF.

This clonotype was detected many times. Sequence at one end of the junction differs from germline and may be a read error. The genes are TRBV3-1 and TRBJ2-2; perhaps TRBD2 as D (6 bases). CDR3 length: 15 residues. Germline CDR1 and CDR2: LGHDT and YNNKEL (reference sequence). CDR3 sequence reads: CPSSPGLSFTGELFF. In nucleotides, the CDR3 is TGTCCCAGCAGCCCGGGACTCAGTTTCACCGGGGAGCTGTTTTTT.

This clonotype was counted many times. The gene calls are TRBV7-8 and TRBJ1-1; D is perhaps TRBD1 (5 bases). Germline V gene data show CDR1 as SGHVS and CDR2 as FQNEAQ. Trimming removed 5 bases at V and 1 base at J, with 17 bases between. This CDR3 is 16 amino acids long. The CDR3, as DNA: TGTGCCAGCAGCCCCCTACAAGGGGCTTCGAACACTGAAGCTTTCTTT. This gives the protein CASSPLQGASNTEAFF.

The sample holds many counts of this clonotype. The DNA for the CDR3 is TGTGCCAGCAAGGGCAGGGAGGCACAGCCCCAGCATTTT. It yields the protein CASKGREAQPQHF. This chain links TRBV2 with TRBJ1-5, with D perhaps TRBD1 (5 bases). Germline V gene sequence: CDR1 SNHLY, CDR2 FYNNEI. V lost 7 bases to trimming and J lost 7 bases, with 14 bases between them. The CDR3 extends over 13 amino acids. The whole variable domain, remainder taken from reference TRBV2 and TRBJ1-5, is EPEVTQTPSHQVTQMGQEVILRCVPISNHLYFYWYRQILGQKVEFLVSFYNNEISEKSEIFDDQFSVERPDGSNFTLKIRSTKLEDSAMYFCASKGREAQPQHFGDGTRLSIL.

The CDR3 loop reads CASGVVNEQFF. DNA for the CDR3: TGTGCCAGCGGTGTGGTAAATGAGCAGTTCTTC. The V call is TRBV12-3 or TRBV12-4, the J call TRBJ2-1; D is undetermined. V lost 8 bases and J lost 7, with 9 bases in between. The CDR3 runs to 11 residues.

This clonotype was found a few times. The CDR3 DNA sequence: TGCAGCGTTGGGGGTTTTCGGGGAACGGACACCGGGGAGCTGTTTTTT. Protein product: CSVGGFRGTDTGELFF. V is TRBV29-1 and J is TRBJ2-2; possibly TRBD2 for D (5 bases). Per germline, CDR1 SQVTM and CDR2 ANQGSEA. The CDR3 loop spans 16 amino acids. Trimming left V 4 bases short and J 3 bases short, with 18 bases between.

This clonotype was counted many times. This chain uses TRBV7-4 with TRBJ2-4; tentative D call: TRBD2 (6 bases). Trimming took 2 bases from V and 0 from J, leaving 17 bases between them. The CDR3 is made up of 18 amino acids. Germline loops: CDR1 SGHVT, CDR2 SQSDAQ. The CDR3 DNA reads as TGTGCCAGCAGCTTAACAGCGGGTCCCGGGTTAGCCAAAAACATTCAGTACTTC. Its translation: CASSLTAGPGLAKNIQYF.

This clonotype was seen many times. The CDR3 spells CSVTTPSSYNEQFF. CDR3 DNA: TGCAGCGTTACTACACCGAGCTCCTACAATGAGCAGTTCTTC. The V call is TRBV29-1, the J call TRBJ2-1; D not resolved. CDR1 and CDR2 (germline): SQVTM, ANQGSEA. V lost 5 bases to trimming and J lost 0 bases, with 11 bases between them. This CDR3 has 14 residues.

This clonotype was counted many times. V and J are TRBV6-1 and TRBJ2-3, with D possibly matching TRBD2 (6 bases). V dropped 2 bases and J dropped 0 bases, with 9 bases sitting between them. CDR1 and CDR2 (germline): MNHNS, SASEGT. This CDR3 region has 15 residues. DNA of the CDR3: TGTGCCAGCAGTGAATGGCTAGCGAGCACAGATACGCAGTATTTT. Protein product: CASSEWLASTDTQYF.

This clonotype was seen at least ten times. The chain combines TRBV13 with TRBJ1-5, with a possible D match to TRBD1 (6 bases). This CDR3 spans 15 amino acids. The germline CDR1 and CDR2 sequences are PRHDT and FYEKMQ (reference sequence). The V gene lost 5 bases and the J gene lost 0 bases, with 11 bases spanning the gap. The CDR3 DNA is TGTGCCAGCAGCCGGGGACACCTTAGCAATCAGCCCCAGCATTTT. Its protein is CASSRGHLSNQPQHF. Full variable domain (outside the CDR3, taken from reference TRBV13 and TRBJ1-5): AAGVIQSPRHLIKEKRETATLKCYPIPRHDTVYWYQQGPGQDPQFLISFYEKMQSDKGSIPDRFSAQQFSDYHSELNMSSLELGDSALYFCASSRGHLSNQPQHFGDGTRLSIL.

This clonotype was seen more than once but under ten times. This chain uses TRBV30 with TRBJ1-2, with D possibly TRBD1 on 6 matching bases. The CDR3 has 13 residues. Trimming took off 0 bases at V and 8 bases at J, with 13 bases between the two ends. Germline V lookup: CDR1 GTSNPN, CDR2 SVGIG (reference sequence). For the CDR3, the DNA is TGTGCCTGGAGTGTTGCACAGGGCAGCGGCTACACCTTC. Protein product: CAWSVAQGSGYTF.

V gene TRBV27 combines with J gene TRBJ1-1; 8 positions match TRBD1. Germline V gene lookup returns CDR1 MNHEY and CDR2 SMNVEV (reference sequence). The CDR3 runs 14 residues. V dropped 6 bases and J dropped 3; count of bases not matched to a gene: 6. The CDR3 DNA reads as TGTGCCAGCAGCATGACAGGGGTGCACACTGAAGCTTTCTTT. It translates to CASSMTGVHTEAFF.

This clonotype was recorded many times. The CDR3 spells CATSREPVASGANVLTF. In DNA form, the CDR3 reads TGTGCCACCAGCAGAGAGCCCGTAGCCTCTGGGGCCAACGTCCTGACTTTC. The chain is built from TRBV15 and TRBJ2-6, with unresolved D. Germline CDR1 is LNHNV and CDR2 is YYDKDF (reference sequence). Trimming pared 0 bases from V and 0 bases from J, leaving 9 bases between. The CDR3 loop spans 17 amino acids.

The CDR3 sequence is CAWTGQLNTEAFF. The CDR3 DNA follows: TGTGCCTGGACCGGACAGCTGAACACTGAAGCTTTCTTT. This chain links TRBV30 with TRBJ1-1, with D tentatively TRBD1 (6 bases). V dropped 4 bases and J dropped 0 bases, with 9 bases sitting between them. CDR3 length equals 13 residues. CDR1 and CDR2 (germline): GTSNPN, SVGIG (reference sequence).

This clonotype was observed a handful of times. The rearrangement links TRBV5-4 to TRBJ2-6; TRBD1 aligns across 7 bases. The germline V gene encodes CDR1 SGHNT and CDR2 YYREEE (reference sequence). The CDR3 covers 17 residues. Unmatched junction bases numbered 7, after V lost 4 bases and J lost 0 bases. CDR3 DNA sequence: TGTGCCAGCAGCCATCGGACAGGTCGCTCTGGGGCCAACGTCCTGACTTTC. This translates into CASSHRTGRSGANVLTF.

This clonotype appeared a few times. The rearrangement uses TRBV5-1 and TRBJ1-4; 7 bases align to TRBD1. CDR1 is SGHRS, CDR2 YFSETQ, per germline. This CDR3 comprises 16 residues. J gave up 2 bases and V 5 bases, and 9 bases lay outside the gene matches. The CDR3 DNA reads as TGCGCCAGCAGACCTCAGACAGGGACGACTAATGAAAAACTGTTTTTT. Protein sequence: CASRPQTGTTNEKLFF.

In its sample, this clonotype was seen many times. This CDR3 reads CASSTGVGAYEQFF. The CDR3 DNA reads TGTGCCAGCAGCACAGGGGTGGGGGCGTATGAGCAGTTCTTC. This chain uses TRBV7-2 with TRBJ2-1; 7 bases align to TRBD1. Germline lookup yields CDR1 SGHTA and CDR2 FQGNSA. CDR3 length: 14 residues. Losses at the gene ends were 5 bases for V and 8 bases for J; bases not matched to a gene: 9.

This clonotype was detected a few times. The V gene is TRBV13, the J gene TRBJ2-6, with D possibly being TRBD2 (5 bases). Trimming removed 0 bases from V and 4 bases from J, with 13 bases in between. The CDR3 covers 17 residues. In germline, CDR1 is PRHDT, CDR2 FYEKMQ (reference sequence). Here the CDR3 reads CASSLGVMGAGANVLTF. The CDR3 DNA follows: TGTGCCAGCAGCTTAGGGGTGATGGGAGCCGGGGCCAACGTCCTGACTTTC.

This clonotype was detected only a few times. CDR3 nucleotide sequence: TGCAGTGCTAGAGGCAGGGGGAACACCGGGGAGCTGTTTTTT. This translates into CSARGRGNTGELFF. This rearrangement joins TRBV20-1 to TRBJ2-2; D is perhaps TRBD1 (6 bases). The CDR3 covers 14 residues. Between the trimmed V and J ends, which lost 1 base and 1 base, there was a span of 7 bases. Germline V lookup: CDR1 DFQATT, CDR2 SNEGSKA (reference sequence).

V and J are TRBV29-1 and TRBJ2-1; D is possibly TRBD2 (7 bases). Germline-derived CDR1 and CDR2 are SQVTM and ANQGSEA. V was cut by 0 bases and J by 3 bases, with 24 bases left in between. This CDR3 comprises 19 residues. The CDR3 DNA reads TGCAGCGTTGAAGACCGCCGGGGGGCCCAGCGGGCCGACTACAATGAGCAGTTCTTC. This sequence encodes CSVEDRRGAQRADYNEQFF.

This clonotype was found many times. V gene TRBV7-8 combines with J gene TRBJ1-1, with unresolved D. Trimming shortened V by 1 base and J by 4 bases, and 7 bases separated the two germline ends. The CDR3 runs to 13 residues. Germline V gives CDR1 SGHVS, CDR2 FQNEAQ. In DNA, the CDR3 is TGTGCCAGCAGCTTAGGGTTCAGCACTGAAGCTTTCTTT. It encodes CASSLGFSTEAFF. Combining the CDR3 with reference TRBV7-8 and TRBJ1-1 gives the whole variable domain GAGVSQSPRYKVAKRGQDVALRCDPISGHVSLFWYQQALGQGPEFLTYFQNEAQLDKSGLPSDRFFAERPEGSVSTLKIQRTQQEDSAVYLCASSLGFSTEAFFGQGTRLTVV.

Here the CDR3 DNA reads TGTGCTAGTGGTTTCGGGGACCCCTTTTTCGAGCAGTACTTC. Protein sequence: CASGFGDPFFEQYF. The chain uses TRBV12-5 and TRBJ2-7; D is perhaps TRBD1 or TRBD2 (5 bases each). Trimming pared 3 bases from V and 6 bases from J, leaving 15 bases between. The CDR3 contains 14 residues. In germline, CDR1 is LGHNT, CDR2 FRNRAP.

The chain is built from TRBV10-3 and TRBJ2-5; D is undetermined. In germline, CDR1 is ENHRY, CDR2 SYGVKD. With 7 bases removed from V and 7 bases from J, the gap between germline ends came to 16 bases. The CDR3 sequence is 13 residues long. CDR3 sequence: CAINPGRQATQYF. CDR3 DNA sequence: TGTGCCATCAACCCTGGTCGGCAGGCGACCCAGTACTTC.

In its sample, this clonotype was seen many times. The chain is built from TRBV27 and TRBJ2-3; 9 bases agree with TRBD1. The ends lost 5 bases at V and 4 bases at J; junction bases unmatched: 4. CDR3 size: 14 residues. The germline V gene encodes CDR1 MNHEY and CDR2 SMNVEV (reference sequence). The chain's CDR3 is CASSLRQGADTQYF. CDR3 coding DNA: TGTGCCAGCAGTCTGAGACAGGGGGCAGATACGCAGTATTTT.

This clonotype has only a few counts. The V gene is TRBV15, the J gene TRBJ1-5, with a possible D match to TRBD1 (5 bases). Trimming took off 0 bases at V and 6 bases at J, with 9 bases between the two ends. This CDR3 contains 14 residues. The V gene's germline CDR1 is LNHNV and CDR2 YYDKDF (reference sequence). The CDR3 coding sequence is TGTGCCACCAGCAGAGATCGGGGGAGTCAGCCCCAGCATTTT. Its protein is CATSRDRGSQPQHF.